Listed below are T cell receptor beta chains from one sample, sequenced in a study of blood T cell repertoires in COVID-19. The table came from immunoSEQ multiplex PCR; TCRdb's copy has only in-frame clones and leaves some out. The data show hundreds of thousands of clones, around 88% seen once. The sample was PBMCs or T cells enriched from blood (not recorded which). Every receptor here comes from a woman aged 40 to 50 who had recovered from COVID-19. The CDR3 runs from the conserved cysteine through the conserved F or W. The D gene is left open where the match is weak. Rows give clone size only sometimes, using once, few, many, or a class for an expanded clone.

J: TRBJ2-1
D: TRBD1
size: -
V: TRBV25-1
CDR3: CASSTSTGTGLYNEQFF
DNA: TGTGCCAGCAGCACCTCGACCGGGACAGGGCTCTACAATGAGCAGTTCTTC

J: TRBJ2-7
D: -
size: -
V: TRBV28
CDR3: CASVPTGFSSYEQYF
DNA: TGTGCCAGCGTTCCGACGGGGTTCAGCTCCTACGAGCAGTACTTC

J: TRBJ2-2
D: -
size: -
V: TRBV7-2
CDR3: CASSLTAGSNTGELFF
DNA: TGTGCCAGCAGCTTAACGGCAGGGTCGAACACCGGGGAGCTGTTTTTT

J: TRBJ2-2
D: -
size: -
V: TRBV28
CDR3: CASSLVAGQNTGELFF
DNA: TGTGCCAGCAGTTTGGTGGCGGGGCAAAACACCGGGGAGCTGTTTTTT

J: TRBJ1-2
D: TRBD1
size: -
V: TRBV5-4
CDR3: CASSQDRDRDSNYGYTF
DNA: TGTGCCAGCAGCCAGGACCGGGACAGGGATTCCAACTATGGCTACACCTTC

J: TRBJ1-5
D: TRBD1
size: -
V: TRBV4-1
CDR3: CASSQLPGQGGGNQPQHF
DNA: TGCGCCAGCAGCCAACTTCCGGGACAGGGGGGCGGCAATCAGCCCCAGCATTTT

J: TRBJ1-3
D: TRBD1
size: -
V: TRBV5-1
CDR3: CASSPDRDSGNTIYF
DNA: TGCGCCAGCAGCCCGGACAGGGACTCTGGAAACACCATATATTTT

J: TRBJ2-3
D: -
size: -
V: TRBV28
CDR3: CASSKPVGTDTQYF
DNA: TGTGCCAGCAGCAAACCGGTGGGCACAGATACGCAGTATTTT

J: TRBJ1-2
D: TRBD1
size: -
V: TRBV28
CDR3: CASTPPGGPRGYTF
DNA: TGTGCCAGCACCCCTCCAGGGGGACCGAGGGGCTACACCTTC

J: TRBJ1-2
D: -
size: -
V: TRBV10-3
CDR3: CAIKELEGVSGYTF
DNA: TGTGCCATCAAGGAATTAGAAGGAGTCTCCGGCTACACCTTC

J: TRBJ2-1
D: TRBD2
size: -
V: TRBV3-1/TRBV3-2
CDR3: CASSQDVGTSGYNEQFF
DNA: TGTGCCAGCAGCCAAGATGTAGGGACTAGCGGCTACAATGAGCAGTTCTTC

J: TRBJ1-4
D: -
size: -
V: TRBV7-9
CDR3: CASSLRGNEKLFF
DNA: TGTGCCAGCAGCCTCAGGGGTAATGAAAAACTGTTTTTT

J: TRBJ1-4
D: TRBD1
size: once
V: TRBV6-5
CDR3: CASTPTGREEKLFF
DNA: TGTGCCAGCACCCCGACAGGGCGGGAAGAAAAACTGTTTTTT

J: TRBJ2-5
D: -
size: -
V: TRBV28
CDR3: CASSFGGGARETQYF
DNA: TGTGCCAGCAGTTTCGGCGGGGGCGCGAGGGAGACCCAGTACTTC

J: TRBJ1-2
D: TRBD1
size: -
V: TRBV10-3
CDR3: CAISETGVNGYTF
DNA: TGTGCCATCAGTGAAACAGGGGTGAATGGCTACACCTTC

J: TRBJ2-1
D: TRBD2
size: few
V: TRBV4-3
CDR3: CASSPRLGASGSRNEQFF
DNA: TGCGCCAGCAGCCCCCGACTGGGGGCGAGCGGGAGCCGCAATGAGCAGTTCTTC

J: TRBJ1-3
D: -
size: -
V: TRBV14
CDR3: CASSQDGGAGNTIYF
DNA: TGTGCCAGCAGCCAAGATGGGGGGGCTGGAAACACCATATATTTT

J: TRBJ2-1
D: -
size: -
V: TRBV5-1
CDR3: CASSLTSLSYNEQFF
DNA: TGCGCCAGCAGCTTGACCAGTCTCTCCTACAATGAGCAGTTCTTC

J: TRBJ2-1
D: -
size: -
V: TRBV11-1
CDR3: CASSYRGGSSYNEQFF
DNA: TGTGCCAGCAGCTACCGAGGAGGGAGCTCCTACAATGAGCAGTTCTTC

J: TRBJ2-3
D: TRBD2
size: once
V: TRBV30
CDR3: CAWSTSGSVDTQYF
DNA: TGTGCCTGGAGCACTAGCGGGAGTGTAGATACGCAGTATTTT

J: TRBJ1-1
D: -
size: -
V: TRBV5-1
CDR3: CASSPKSGKAFF
DNA: TGCGCCAGCAGCCCCAAGTCGGGGAAAGCTTTCTTT

J: TRBJ2-7
D: TRBD2
size: -
V: TRBV29-1
CDR3: CSIRLAGAEQYF
DNA: TGCAGCATCAGACTAGCGGGAGCCGAGCAGTACTTC

J: TRBJ2-3
D: TRBD2
size: -
V: TRBV5-1
CDR3: CASGGLAGGLDTDTQYF
DNA: TGCGCCAGCGGCGGGCTAGCGGGAGGTCTTGACACAGATACGCAGTATTTT

J: TRBJ2-5
D: TRBD1
size: once
V: TRBV18
CDR3: CASSPSGQSQETQYF
DNA: TGTGCCAGCTCACCATCGGGACAGAGTCAAGAGACCCAGTACTTC

J: TRBJ1-5
D: -
size: -
V: TRBV2
CDR3: CASSVGYSNQPQHF
DNA: TGTGCCAGCAGTGTCGGTTATAGCAATCAGCCCCAGCATTTT

J: TRBJ2-1
D: -
size: once
V: TRBV7-2
CDR3: CASSRSRGRYGEQFF
DNA: TGTGCCAGCAGCCGGAGCAGGGGGAGGTATGGTGAGCAGTTCTTC

J: TRBJ2-1
D: -
size: -
V: TRBV7-3
CDR3: CASSLVGQASSYNEQFF
DNA: TGTGCCAGCAGCTTAGTGGGTCAGGCAAGCTCCTACAATGAGCAGTTCTTC

J: TRBJ2-1
D: TRBD2
size: -
V: TRBV5-6
CDR3: CASSRRALAGVSSEQFF
DNA: TGTGCCAGCAGCCGGCGCGCCCTAGCGGGGGTATCGAGTGAGCAGTTCTTC

J: TRBJ2-2
D: -
size: once
V: TRBV27
CDR3: CASKTGQSNTGELFF
DNA: TGTGCCAGCAAGACGGGACAATCGAACACCGGGGAGCTGTTTTTT

J: TRBJ1-3
D: TRBD1
size: -
V: TRBV5-1
CDR3: CASSYGDSTTGNTIYF
DNA: TGCGCCAGCAGCTATGGGGACAGTACGACTGGAAACACCATATATTTT

J: TRBJ2-5
D: -
size: -
V: TRBV9
CDR3: CASSPSGQKETQYF
DNA: TGTGCCAGCAGCCCCTCGGGTCAAAAGGAGACCCAGTACTTC

J: TRBJ2-7
D: -
size: once
V: TRBV28
CDR3: CASDGTNSHEQYF
DNA: TGTGCCAGCGATGGGACAAACAGCCACGAGCAGTACTTC

J: TRBJ1-5
D: -
size: -
V: TRBV19
CDR3: CASSIVRTDYSNQPQHF
DNA: TGTGCCAGTAGTATAGTTAGGACAGATTATAGCAATCAGCCCCAGCATTTT

J: TRBJ2-4
D: TRBD2
size: once
V: TRBV28
CDR3: CASRGAGGNGKNIQYF
DNA: TGTGCCAGCAGGGGAGCGGGAGGGAATGGCAAAAACATTCAGTACTTC

J: TRBJ2-5
D: TRBD2
size: -
V: TRBV15
CDR3: CATSSAPPGLAGQETQYF
DNA: TGTGCCACCAGCAGCGCCCCTCCCGGACTAGCGGGCCAAGAGACCCAGTACTTC